The 3 T cell receptor beta chains given below trace back to one sample, sequenced in a study of blood T cell repertoires in COVID-19. Profiling relied on immunoSEQ multiplex PCR, and the TCRdb table lists in-frame clones only, not all of them. Among some 200,000 clones listed, about 85% were seen once. Sequencing input: peripheral blood. The origin of the receptors is a man in his fifties or sixties who had recovered from COVID-19.

This chain uses TRBV30 with TRBJ2-1; 15 positions agree with TRBD2. Trimming removed 8 bases from V and 9 bases from J; junction bases left unmatched: 5. Per the germline V gene, CDR1 is GTSNPN and CDR2 is SVGIG (reference sequence). This CDR3 is built from 13 residues. The CDR3 spells CAGLAGGGGEQFF. The CDR3 DNA reads as TGTGCCGGACTAGCGGGAGGGGGGGGTGAGCAGTTCTTC.

The V gene is TRBV28, the J gene TRBJ2-1; D perhaps matches TRBD2 (6 bases). Trimming stripped 2 bases from V and 8 bases from J, with 16 bases between. CDR3 length: 15 residues. The germline gives CDR1 MDHEN, CDR2 SYDVKM. The CDR3 DNA sequence: TGTGCCAGCAGTTTACACCGGGATGGAGGGTATGAGCAGTTCTTC. Protein sequence: CASSLHRDGGYEQFF.

This chain links TRBV7-9 with TRBJ1-4; D perhaps matches TRBD1 (5 bases). CDR1 is SEHNR, CDR2 FQNEAQ, per germline (reference sequence). Trimming stripped 3 bases from V and 4 bases from J, with 12 bases between. This CDR3 is 15 amino acids long. For the CDR3, the DNA is TGTGCCAGCAGCTTGTCAGGGTCGGTTAATGAAAAACTGTTTTTT. Translating it yields CASSLSGSVNEKLFF.